These 20 T cell receptor beta chains were all obtained from the same sample, sequenced in a study of beta chain features in type 1 diabetes. Expressed TCRB transcripts were sequenced because the isolated RNA had all been reverse transcribed beforehand. Here immunoSEQ multiplex PCR was the method, and the copy in TCRdb shows in-frame clones only, minus some. The profile shows some 150,000 clones, roughly 10% of them singletons. Study observations and caveats: Shortening that was moderate but significant affected the TCRB CDR3s of Type 1 diabetes patients in all four CD4+ subsets.

No antigens are known for them. What was sequenced was central memory CD4+ T cells from blood. Receptor source: a woman aged 30 to 39 with type 1 diabetes.

Turning to this clone: A clone one base away is much larger, so this may be a read error. Other nucleotide sequences in the sample specify the same CDR3. The chain joins TRBV4-1 to TRBJ2-5; tentative D call: TRBD2 (5 bases). The CDR3 loop spans 15 amino acids. Trimming took off 1 base at V and 5 bases at J, with 14 bases between the two ends. Germline V gene data show CDR1 as MGHRA and CDR2 as YSYEKL. CDR3 nucleotides: TGCGCCAGCAGCCAAGCCGGAGGAACGCCGGAGACCCAGTACTTC. This translates into CASSQAGGTPETQYF.

V is TRBV25-1 and J is TRBJ1-2; D may be TRBD1 (6 bases). The CDR3 runs 13 residues. Trimming left V 5 bases short and J 8 bases short, with 15 bases between. Germline V gene sequence: CDR1 MGHDK, CDR2 SYGVNS. The CDR3 region has the DNA TGTGCCAGCAGTCCCACAGGGTTGAGAGGCTACACCTTC. This encodes CASSPTGLRGYTF.

This clone was recorded at least ten times. The gene calls are TRBV5-1 and TRBJ1-1, with TRBD1 identical over 11 bases. The V gene's germline CDR1 is SGHRS and CDR2 YFSETQ. J lost 6 bases, V lost 4 bases, and 5 bases had no gene match. This CDR3 has 14 amino acids. The CDR3 coding sequence is TGCGCCAGCAGCGGACAGGGGGCGATCGCTGAAGCTTTCTTT. Its protein is CASSGQGAIAEAFF.

The V call is TRBV7-9, the J call TRBJ1-2; D is undetermined. Germline V lookup: CDR1 SEHNR, CDR2 FQNEAQ (reference sequence). V lost 1 base and J lost 6, with 12 bases in between. This CDR3 region has 14 residues. The CDR3 DNA follows: TGTGCCAGCAGCTTAGATGGCGAGAGGAATGGCTACACCTTC. Translated: CASSLDGERNGYTF.

This sequence joins TRBV19 and TRBJ2-1, with 9 bases identical to TRBD2. V trimming: 7 bases; J trimming: 5 bases; junction bases outside the gene matches: 12. The CDR3 spans 16 residues. CDR1 LNHDA and CDR2 SQIVND come from the germline V gene (reference sequence). The CDR3 loop is CASTLGKLAGNNEQFF. The DNA for the CDR3 is TGTGCCAGTACCTTGGGAAAACTAGCGGGTAACAATGAGCAGTTCTTC. Combining the CDR3 with reference TRBV19 and TRBJ2-1 gives the whole variable domain DGGITQSPKYLFRKEGQNVTLSCEQNLNHDAMYWYRQDPGQGLRLIYYSQIVNDFQKGDIAEGYSVSREKKESFPLTVTSAQKNPTAFYLCASTLGKLAGNNEQFFGPGTRLTVL.

This chain connects TRBV4-1 to TRBJ1-1; 7 nucleotides line up with TRBD1. Germline V gene lookup returns CDR1 MGHRA and CDR2 YSYEKL. This CDR3 comprises 15 residues. V lost 3 bases and J lost 5; bases outside the gene matches: 9. CDR3 region: CASSHGDSRQTEAFF. CDR3 sequence (DNA): TGCGCCAGCAGCCACGGGGACAGCCGGCAAACTGAAGCTTTCTTT.

The CDR3 DNA follows: TGCAGCGCCGGAGGACAGGGTTCCTACGAGCAGTACTTC. Encoded protein: CSAGGQGSYEQYF. The V and J genes are TRBV29-1 and TRBJ2-7; 8 bases agree with TRBD1. Germline trimming cut 7 bases from V and 1 base from J; bases unmatched to any gene: 6. The length of the CDR3 is 13 residues. Germline CDR1 and CDR2: SQVTM and ANQGSEA.

This clone has more than one count but fewer than ten. Other nucleotide sequences in the sample specify the same CDR3. The chain joins TRBV18 to TRBJ2-7; TRBD1 aligns across 7 bases. Germline lookup yields CDR1 KGHSH and CDR2 LQKENI. The CDR3 covers 13 residues. V lost 2 bases to trimming and J lost 3 bases; unmatched junction nucleotides: 1. Here the CDR3 DNA reads TGTGCCAGCTCACCAGGGGACAGCTACGAGCAGTACTTC. It encodes CASSPGDSYEQYF.

This clone was found a few times. DNA of the CDR3: TGTGCCAGCTCACCAAAAAAGACAGGCCCTGAAGCTTTCTTT. This encodes CASSPKKTGPEAFF. This rearrangement joins TRBV18 to TRBJ1-1; D might be TRBD1 (6 bases). The CDR3 has 14 residues. Trimming pared 2 bases from V and 6 bases from J, leaving 13 bases between. Germline CDR1 is KGHSH and CDR2 is LQKENI.

This chain connects TRBV19 to TRBJ2-7, with D perhaps TRBD1 (5 bases). Per germline, CDR1 LNHDA and CDR2 SQIVND (reference sequence). The CDR3 contains 14 residues. V was cut by 4 bases and J by 0 bases, with 10 bases left in between. CDR3 in DNA: TGTGCCAGTAGTAGTTTGGGGCTCTCCTACGAGCAGTACTTC. This codes for CASSSLGLSYEQYF.

In this sample, this clone turned up a few times. The gene calls are TRBV6-5 and TRBJ2-1, with a tentative D call TRBD2 (5 bases). This CDR3 contains 14 residues. The V end was cut by 5 bases, the J end by 5 bases, with 13 bases between. Germline CDR1 and CDR2: MNHEY and SVGAGI. The CDR3 DNA is TGTGCCAGCAGTGAAGTACTAGTTGACAATGAGCAGTTCTTC. Its translation is CASSEVLVDNEQFF.

Points on this clone: The junction and the germline gene differ at one end; a read error may be behind it. The V call is TRBV12-5, the J call TRBJ2-5; TRBD2 aligns across 10 bases. CDR1 and CDR2 (germline): LGHNT, FRNRAP. The CDR3 has 13 residues. CDR3 coding DNA: TGTGCTAGTGGTTCTAGCGGGAGTCTACTCTGGCACTTC. It is translated as CASGSSGSLLWHF. The full variable domain, its missing parts supplied by reference TRBV12-5 and TRBJ2-5, is DARVTQTPRHKVTEMGQEVTMRCQPILGHNTVFWYRQTMMQGLELLAYFRNRAPLDDSGMPKDRFSAEMPDATLATLKIQPSEPRDSAVYFCASGSSGSLLWHFGPGTRLLVL.

V is TRBV7-9 and J is TRBJ2-1; 12 bases fit TRBD1. The CDR3 is 13 residues long. The V and J ends lost 4 bases and 14 bases, in that order; junction bases with no gene match: 6. Per germline, CDR1 SEHNR and CDR2 FQNEAQ (reference sequence). In DNA, the CDR3 is TGTGCCAGCAGCTACGACGGGACAGGGGGCAAGTTCTTC. Protein product: CASSYDGTGGKFF. Full variable domain (outside the CDR3, taken from reference TRBV7-9 and TRBJ2-1): DTGVSQNPRHKITKRGQNVTFRCDPISEHNRLYWYRQTLGQGPEFLTYFQNEAQLEKSRLLSDRFSAERPKGSFSTLEIQRTEQGDSAMYLCASSYDGTGGKFFGPGTRLTVL.

The rearrangement links TRBV6-5 to TRBJ1-1; D is undetermined. Deletions cut 6 bases from V and 6 bases from J, with 17 bases between. This CDR3 comprises 14 residues. CDR1 and CDR2 (germline): MNHEY, SVGAGI. Here the CDR3 DNA reads TGTGCCAGCAGCCCGAGAGGGTTCGGCTCTGAAGCTTTCTTT. Its protein is CASSPRGFGSEAFF.

This rearrangement joins TRBV18 to TRBJ1-1; the D gene is possibly TRBD1 (6 bases). The germline V gene has CDR1 KGHSH and CDR2 LQKENI. The CDR3 consists of 15 residues. With 5 bases removed from V and 1 base from J, the gap between germline ends came to 14 bases. The CDR3 reads CASSEHRDRNTEAFF. The CDR3 nucleotides are TGTGCCAGCTCAGAGCACAGGGATAGGAACACTGAAGCTTTCTTT. Together with reference TRBV18 and TRBJ1-1, the CDR3 gives the full variable domain: NAGVMQNPRHLVRRRGQEARLRCSPMKGHSHVYWYRQLPEEGLKFMVYLQKENIIDESGMPKERFSAEFPKEGPSILRIQQVVRGDSAAYFCASSEHRDRNTEAFFGQGTRLTVV.

This clone was observed a few times. The rearrangement uses TRBV11-1 and TRBJ2-1; 7 bases match TRBD2. Germline CDR1 and CDR2: SGHAT and FQDESV (reference sequence). CDR3 length equals 17 residues. V was clipped by 5 bases and J by 0 bases; unmatched bases: 10. The CDR3, as DNA: TGTGCCAGCAGCCTAGGGCGAGGCGGGAGCTCCTACAATGAGCAGTTCTTC. Translated, it gives CASSLGRGGSSYNEQFF.

This clone was observed a few times. This chain links TRBV27 with TRBJ2-5, with D possibly matching TRBD2 (5 bases). V lost 4 bases and J 0 bases, leaving 12 bases between the germline ends. Germline-derived CDR1 and CDR2 are MNHEY and SMNVEV (reference sequence). This CDR3 spans 15 amino acids. Here the CDR3 DNA reads TGTGCCAGCAGTTATCGCGGAGGTAACCAAGAGACCCAGTACTTC. It is translated as CASSYRGGNQETQYF.

The table lists this clone with a few counts. This sequence joins TRBV18 and TRBJ2-7; D perhaps matches TRBD2 (6 bases). V was cut by 6 bases and J by 3 bases, with 18 bases left in between. Germline-derived CDR1 and CDR2 are KGHSH and LQKENI. The CDR3 is 15 amino acids. The CDR3 region has the DNA TGTGCCAGCTCCCCTCTAGGCCGGGGGAGCTACGAGCAGTACTTC. Protein product: CASSPLGRGSYEQYF. Variable domain in full (rest from reference TRBV18 and TRBJ2-7): NAGVMQNPRHLVRRRGQEARLRCSPMKGHSHVYWYRQLPEEGLKFMVYLQKENIIDESGMPKERFSAEFPKEGPSILRIQQVVRGDSAAYFCASSPLGRGSYEQYFGPGTRLTVT.

This clone has just a few counts. This chain links TRBV4-2 with TRBJ2-1, with 7 positions matching TRBD2. CDR1 is LGHNA, CDR2 YNFKEQ, per germline. The V segment lost 3 bases and the J segment 5 bases; nucleotides outside the gene matches: 4. There are 14 residues in the CDR3. The CDR3 loop reads CASSHAGTNNEQFF. The CDR3 DNA reads TGTGCCAGCAGCCATGCCGGGACTAACAATGAGCAGTTCTTC.

This clone occurred a few times. The chain links TRBV28 to TRBJ1-2; no definite D call. Germline CDR1 and CDR2: MDHEN and SYDVKM. The CDR3 is 12 amino acids. V lost 6 bases to trimming and J lost 7 bases, with 12 bases between them. The CDR3 DNA sequence: TGTGCCAGCAGCTCAGGAAATAGTGGCTACACCTTC. It translates to CASSSGNSGYTF.